This is a list of T cell receptor beta chains from one sample in a study of T-cell reconstitution after alpha-beta-depleted transplantation in children. From the PCR reads, TCRdb called clonotypes with MiXCR, one entry per CDR3 protein. Of some 180,000 distinct CDR3 sequences in the sample, roughly 6.6% were seen once. Sequences were derived from PBMCs, sampled before TCRalphabeta/CD19-depleted stem cell transplant. These receptors were obtained from a boy aged 2 to 10 with acute lymphoblastic leukemia, due to receive a stem cell transplant. Both conserved end residues are part of each CDR3. The order of the fields is V gene, clone size, J gene, D gene, CDR3 protein, CDR3 DNA. The D gene is left open where the match is weak. Not all rows give a size; the values are once, few, many and, for expanded clones, a class.

v_gene: TRBV18
abundance: few
j_gene: TRBJ2-5
d_gene: NA
CDR3aa: CASSPMGNQETQYF
CDR3nt: TGTGCCAGCTCACCCATGGGGAATCAAGAGACCCAGTACTTC

v_gene: TRBV28
abundance: many
j_gene: TRBJ2-3
d_gene: TRBD2
CDR3aa: CASSRLLQREVEDTQYF
CDR3nt: TGTGCCAGCAGCCGCCTGTTGCAGCGGGAGGTGGAAGATACGCAGTATTTT

v_gene: TRBV4-2
abundance: many
j_gene: TRBJ2-1
d_gene: NA
CDR3aa: CASSQEPQGGKNEQFF
CDR3nt: TGTGCCAGCAGCCAAGAACCACAGGGGGGGAAGAATGAGCAGTTCTTC

v_gene: TRBV29-1
abundance: many
j_gene: TRBJ1-1
d_gene: NA
CDR3aa: CSVDEVAMTNTEAFF
CDR3nt: TGCAGCGTTGACGAGGTTGCGATGACGAACACTGAAGCTTTCTTT

v_gene: TRBV25-1
abundance: many
j_gene: TRBJ2-1
d_gene: NA
CDR3aa: CASSASNSGEQFF
CDR3nt: TGTGCCAGCAGTGCCTCAAATTCGGGTGAGCAGTTCTTC

v_gene: TRBV5-1
abundance: many
j_gene: TRBJ1-1
d_gene: NA
CDR3aa: CASRREGTEAFF
CDR3nt: TGCGCCAGCAGGCGAGAAGGGACTGAAGCTTTCTTT

v_gene: TRBV29-1
abundance: NA
j_gene: TRBJ2-5
d_gene: NA
CDR3aa: CSAWVRQETQYF
CDR3nt: TGCAGCGCTTGGGTGAGGCAAGAGACCCAGTACTTC

v_gene: TRBV27
abundance: NA
j_gene: TRBJ2-1
d_gene: NA
CDR3aa: CASSLEGTSYNEQFF
CDR3nt: TGTGCCAGCAGTTTGGAGGGGACTTCGTACAATGAGCAGTTCTTC

v_gene: TRBV20-1
abundance: many
j_gene: TRBJ2-5
d_gene: TRBD2
CDR3aa: CSARGTSGNSQETQYF
CDR3nt: TGCAGTGCTAGAGGGACTAGCGGGAATTCACAAGAGACCCAGTACTTC

v_gene: TRBV20-1
abundance: many
j_gene: TRBJ2-1
d_gene: NA
CDR3aa: CSARGRESYNEQFF
CDR3nt: TGCAGTGCTAGAGGTCGGGAGTCCTACAATGAGCAGTTCTTC

v_gene: TRBV28
abundance: NA
j_gene: TRBJ1-2
d_gene: TRBD1
CDR3aa: CASSLWDRGVYGYTF
CDR3nt: TGTGCCAGCAGTTTATGGGACAGGGGGGTTTATGGCTACACCTTC

v_gene: TRBV2
abundance: NA
j_gene: TRBJ2-2
d_gene: NA
CDR3aa: CASGNRVSSENTGELFF
CDR3nt: TGTGCCAGTGGGAACAGGGTCTCCAGTGAGAACACCGGGGAGCTGTTTTTT

v_gene: TRBV6-5
abundance: many
j_gene: TRBJ2-3
d_gene: TRBD2
CDR3aa: CASSYRTGTSDADTQYF
CDR3nt: TGTGCCAGCAGTTATCGAACCGGGACTAGCGACGCAGATACGCAGTATTTT

v_gene: TRBV4-3
abundance: many
j_gene: TRBJ2-1
d_gene: NA
CDR3aa: CASSQDGPSSYNEQFF
CDR3nt: TGCGCCAGCAGCCAAGACGGACCGAGCTCCTACAATGAGCAGTTCTTC

v_gene: TRBV3-1
abundance: few
j_gene: TRBJ1-4
d_gene: NA
CDR3aa: CASSKRVLRGRTNEKLFF
CDR3nt: TGTGCCAGCAGCAAGCGGGTCCTCAGGGGCCGGACTAATGAAAAACTGTTTTTT

v_gene: TRBV7-2
abundance: NA
j_gene: TRBJ1-5
d_gene: NA
CDR3aa: CASSLMAANPAHF
CDR3nt: TGTGCCAGCAGCTTAATGGCCGCGAACCCCGCGCATTTT

v_gene: TRBV4-2
abundance: many
j_gene: TRBJ2-1
d_gene: NA
CDR3aa: CASSQISGNEQFF
CDR3nt: TGTGCCAGCAGCCAAATTAGCGGTAATGAGCAGTTCTTC

v_gene: TRBV15
abundance: NA
j_gene: TRBJ2-3
d_gene: TRBD1
CDR3aa: CATSEKGQGMTDTQYF
CDR3nt: TGTGCCACCAGCGAAAAGGGACAGGGCATGACAGATACGCAGTATTTT

v_gene: TRBV24-1
abundance: many
j_gene: TRBJ1-2
d_gene: NA
CDR3aa: CATSDPGYGYTF
CDR3nt: TGTGCCACCAGTGATCCCGGGTATGGCTACACCTTC

v_gene: TRBV28
abundance: many
j_gene: TRBJ2-7
d_gene: NA
CDR3aa: CASSLDRPYEQYF
CDR3nt: TGTGCCAGCAGTCTAGACAGACCCTACGAGCAGTACTTC

v_gene: TRBV5-6
abundance: many
j_gene: TRBJ2-5
d_gene: NA
CDR3aa: CASSSDDETQYF
CDR3nt: TGTGCCAGCAGCTCAGACGATGAGACCCAGTACTTC

v_gene: TRBV7-6
abundance: many
j_gene: TRBJ2-1
d_gene: NA
CDR3aa: CASSSTSSEQFF
CDR3nt: TGTGCCAGCAGCAGTACTAGCTCTGAGCAGTTCTTC

v_gene: TRBV10-3
abundance: many
j_gene: TRBJ2-2
d_gene: TRBD2
CDR3aa: CAISDPGLAPGELFF
CDR3nt: TGTGCCATCAGTGACCCGGGACTAGCTCCCGGGGAGCTGTTTTTT

v_gene: TRBV29-1
abundance: many
j_gene: TRBJ1-2
d_gene: NA
CDR3aa: CSVVEGEAPGYTF
CDR3nt: TGCAGCGTTGTTGAGGGTGAGGCGCCTGGCTACACCTTC

v_gene: TRBV27
abundance: NA
j_gene: TRBJ2-7
d_gene: TRBD1
CDR3aa: CASSLPDRSKQYF
CDR3nt: TGTGCCAGCAGTCTACCGGACAGGAGCAAGCAGTACTTC

v_gene: TRBV20-1
abundance: few
j_gene: TRBJ1-5
d_gene: NA
CDR3aa: CSARDEVGAYSNQPQHF
CDR3nt: TGCAGTGCTAGAGACGAGGTTGGGGCATATAGCAATCAGCCCCAGCATTTT

v_gene: TRBV6-5
abundance: many
j_gene: TRBJ2-2
d_gene: NA
CDR3aa: CASRYWGFYTGELFF
CDR3nt: TGTGCCAGCAGATACTGGGGATTTTACACCGGGGAGCTGTTTTTT

v_gene: TRBV12-3/TRBV12-4
abundance: few
j_gene: TRBJ1-1
d_gene: NA
CDR3aa: CASSKGIPEAFF
CDR3nt: TGTGCCAGCAGCAAAGGGATCCCTGAAGCTTTCTTT

v_gene: TRBV10-2
abundance: many
j_gene: TRBJ2-7
d_gene: TRBD2
CDR3aa: CASSQRGLSYEQYF
CDR3nt: TGCGCCAGCAGCCAGCGGGGGCTCTCCTACGAGCAGTACTTC